Below are 29 T cell receptor beta chains sequenced from a single sample in a study of CD8+CD57+ T cells in acquired aplastic anemia. Genomic DNA, serving as template, underwent TCR beta VDJ and CDR3 profiling. MiXCR, run by TCRdb on the reads, gives a single entry per CDR3 protein. The sample lists fewer than 250,000 distinct CDR3 sequences; 54% were seen once. Sequences were obtained from sorted CD4+, CD8+, or CD8+CD57+ T cells (not recorded which) from PBMCs. Receptor source: a human donor in good health, serving as a control.

V and J are TRBV19 and TRBJ2-1; possibly TRBD2 for D (7 bases). CDR3 size: 15 residues. The V and J ends lost 11 bases and 8 bases respectively, with 25 bases between them. Germline loops: CDR1 LNHDA, CDR2 SQIVND (reference sequence). CDR3 loop: CARGMGWGGGYEQFF. Here the CDR3 DNA reads TGTGCCCGGGGTATGGGGTGGGGGGGGGGCTATGAGCAGTTCTTC.

J is TRBJ2-5 and V is TRBV10-3, with TRBD1 identical over 9 bases. The CDR3 has 14 residues. V lost 1 base to trimming and J lost 7 bases; unmatched junction nucleotides: 4. Germline V CDR1 and CDR2: ENHRY, SYGVKD. CDR3 sequence reads: CAISEWDREVTQYF. The CDR3 coding sequence is TGTGCCATCAGTGAGTGGGACAGGGAAGTGACCCAGTACTTC.

This clonotype came up a few times. V is TRBV25-1 and J is TRBJ1-2; D remains unclear. Trimming took off 2 bases at V and 1 base at J, with 8 bases between the two ends. Germline CDR1 reads MGHDK; CDR2 reads SYGVNS. This CDR3 comprises 14 residues. The CDR3 spells CASSEIGYNYGYTF. The DNA of the CDR3 is TGTGCCAGCAGTGAAATCGGGTATAACTATGGCTACACCTTC.

The rearrangement uses TRBV10-3 and TRBJ2-7, with D perhaps being TRBD1 or TRBD2 (5 bases each). CDR1 ENHRY and CDR2 SYGVKD come from the germline V gene. Trimming left V 8 bases short and J 7 bases short, with 9 bases between. The CDR3 runs to 10 residues. CDR3 in amino acids: CAIGGEEQYF. CDR3 nucleotide sequence: TGTGCCATCGGGGGTGAAGAGCAGTACTTC.

This clonotype was detected many times. CDR3 residues: CASSRNEEVGYTF. The CDR3 region has the DNA TGTGCCAGCAGCCGCAACGAGGAGGTTGGCTACACCTTC. V usage is TRBV7-9 and J usage is TRBJ1-2, with D unresolved. Trimming cost V 5 bases and J 7 bases, with 14 bases left between them. Germline CDR1 reads SEHNR; CDR2 reads FQNEAQ (reference sequence). The CDR3 sequence is 13 residues long.

This clonotype was observed a single time. CDR3 residues: CASGMGGSGNTIYF. Written as DNA, the CDR3 is TGTGCCAGCGGCATGGGGGGGTCTGGAAACACCATATATTTT. The chain couples TRBV9 to TRBJ1-3; D possibly corresponds to TRBD1 (5 bases). This CDR3 comprises 14 residues. With 7 bases removed from V and 1 base from J, the gap between germline ends came to 12 bases. Germline V gives CDR1 SGDLS, CDR2 YYNGEE. Full variable domain (missing parts from reference TRBV9 and TRBJ1-3): DSGVTQTPKHLITATGQRVTLRCSPRSGDLSVYWYQQSLDQGLQFLIQYYNGEERAKGNILERFSAQQFPDLHSELNLSSLELGDSALYFCASGMGGSGNTIYFGEGSWLTVV.

The rearrangement joins TRBV19 to TRBJ2-7; maybe TRBD1 (6 bases). V was trimmed by 9 bases and J by 2 bases, leaving 20 bases between them. The CDR3 totals 15 residues. Germline CDR1 LNHDA, CDR2 SQIVND (reference sequence). CDR3 protein: CASKPLHRVTYEQYF. Here the CDR3 DNA reads TGTGCCAGCAAACCTCTACACAGGGTCACCTACGAGCAGTACTTC.

The chain recombines TRBV10-1 with TRBJ2-7; no clear D. CDR3 size: 11 residues. CDR1 is WNHNN and CDR2 is SYGVQD in the germline V gene (reference sequence). Between the trimmed V and J ends, which lost 4 bases and 6 bases, there was a span of 7 bases. The CDR3 nucleotides read TGCGCCAGCAGTGGGGGATCCGAGCAGTACTTC. This codes for CASSGGSEQYF.

This clonotype was detected once. The V and J genes are TRBV2 and TRBJ1-6; D is perhaps TRBD1 (5 bases). The ends were cut back, 9 bases at V and 8 bases at J, with 14 bases in the middle. The germline CDR1 and CDR2 sequences are SNHLY and FYNNEI. The CDR3 sequence is 13 residues long. DNA for the CDR3: TGTGCCAGTACCATGGGAGGGGATTCACCCCTCCACTTT. Protein product: CASTMGGDSPLHF.

This clonotype has more than one count but fewer than ten. This is likely a read error, given that the CDR3 carries no conserved phenylalanine or tryptophan at its end. The chain is built from TRBV7-2 and TRBJ2-1; TRBD2 aligns across 9 bases. In germline, CDR1 is SGHTA, CDR2 FQGNSA. The V gene end was trimmed by 5 bases and the J gene end by 4 bases; junction bases not matched to a gene: 9. The CDR3 runs 16 residues. The CDR3 sequence: CASSRSGGLIYNEQFL. DNA of the CDR3: TGTGCCAGCAGCCGGAGCGGGGGGTTAATTTACAATGAGCAGTTCCTC.

The gene calls are TRBV20-1 and TRBJ1-2; no reliable D call. V was cut by 3 bases and J by 4 bases, with 6 bases left in between. The CDR3 loop spans 11 amino acids. Germline V gene data show CDR1 as DFQATT and CDR2 as SNEGSKA (reference sequence). The CDR3 reads CSASSFYGYTF. DNA for the CDR3: TGCAGTGCTAGTTCCTTCTATGGCTACACCTTC.

In this sample, this clonotype turned up many times. This chain connects TRBV5-1 to TRBJ1-1, with D perhaps TRBD1 (6 bases). The germline V gene encodes CDR1 SGHRS and CDR2 YFSETQ. Trimming pared 4 bases from V and 4 bases from J, leaving 17 bases between. CDR3 length: 15 amino acids. The CDR3: CASSPSAGVSTEAFF. In nucleotides, the CDR3 is TGCGCCAGCAGCCCCTCGGCAGGGGTGTCCACTGAAGCTTTCTTT.

The rearrangement uses TRBV20-1 and TRBJ2-1; 8 bases line up with TRBD1. Germline CDR1 and CDR2: DFQATT and SNEGSKA (reference sequence). V shed 7 bases and J 9 bases; nucleotides not matched to a gene: 8. This CDR3 contains 12 residues. The CDR3 coding sequence is TGCAGTGGATCGGACAGGGTGACTGAGCAGTTCTTC. Its translation: CSGSDRVTEQFF.

Points on this clonotype: A much larger clone lies one base from this, so it may be a read error. The CDR3 DNA sequence: TGTGCCAGCAGTTTTGGTGGACAGTACAATCAGCCCCAGCATTTT. Its protein product is CASSFGGQYNQPQHF. The chain uses TRBV28 and TRBJ1-5; D perhaps matches TRBD1 (6 bases). The V end was cut by 3 bases, the J end by 3 bases, with 12 bases between. In germline, CDR1 is MDHEN, CDR2 SYDVKM. This CDR3 region has 15 residues.

This clonotype was seen ten or more times. This chain links TRBV9 with TRBJ1-2; weak D call: TRBD1 (6 bases). Germline V CDR1 and CDR2: SGDLS, YYNGEE. This CDR3 comprises 16 residues. The V end lost 6 bases, the J end lost 3 bases, and 21 bases lay between the germline ends. The CDR3 coding sequence is TGTGCCAGCACCGAAGTTTTGGGGGGCTCTGACTATGGCTACACCTTC. Translating it yields CASTEVLGGSDYGYTF.

In its sample, this clonotype was seen many times. The chain couples TRBV6-5 to TRBJ1-2; the D is unclear. The length of the CDR3 is 11 residues. Germline lookup yields CDR1 MNHEY and CDR2 SVGAGI. V shed 6 bases and J shed 7 bases, with 9 bases lying between them. The CDR3 loop is CASRSEVGYTF. CDR3 in DNA: TGTGCCAGCAGGAGTGAGGTTGGCTACACCTTC.

The DNA of the CDR3 is TGTGCCAGCAGCCCAACCGGGACAGGGGACTCCGAGCAGTACTTC. It encodes CASSPTGTGDSEQYF. The V call is TRBV9, the J call TRBJ2-7, with 10 bases matching TRBD1. V shed 4 bases, J shed 6 bases, and the junction held 10 bases outside the gene matches. The CDR3 has 15 residues. CDR1 SGDLS and CDR2 YYNGEE come from the germline V gene.

This chain connects TRBV30 to TRBJ2-3; D possibly corresponds to TRBD2 (5 bases). V dropped 0 bases and J dropped 1 base, with 8 bases sitting between them. This CDR3 contains 14 residues. CDR1 is GTSNPN, CDR2 SVGIG, per germline (reference sequence). The CDR3 reads CAWSVLARTDTQYF. Here the CDR3 DNA reads TGTGCCTGGAGTGTTCTAGCTCGCACAGATACGCAGTATTTT.

This clonotype was observed at least ten times. This chain uses TRBV10-3 with TRBJ2-7; 9 positions agree with TRBD1. The CDR3 is made up of 14 amino acids. Germline loops: CDR1 ENHRY, CDR2 SYGVKD. J lost 0 bases, V lost 4 bases, and 1 base had no gene match. CDR3 sequence: CAISGTGASYEQYF. CDR3 nucleotide sequence: TGTGCCATCAGTGGGACAGGGGCCTCCTACGAGCAGTACTTC.

Ten or more counts support this clonotype. The gene calls are TRBV7-2 and TRBJ1-5; D not certain. The germline V gene has CDR1 SGHTA and CDR2 FQGNSA. The V end lost 4 bases, the J end lost 3 bases, and 10 bases lay between the germline ends. The CDR3 sequence is 14 residues long. CDR3: CASSSSMNNQPQHF. CDR3 nucleotides: TGTGCCAGCAGCTCCTCGATGAACAATCAGCCCCAGCATTTT.

This rearrangement joins TRBV2 to TRBJ2-7; possibly TRBD1 for D (5 bases). The V gene lost 3 bases and the J gene lost 0 bases, with 18 bases spanning the gap. CDR3 length equals 17 residues. Germline CDR1 and CDR2: SNHLY and FYNNEI. CDR3 protein: CASSDGAWGRSSYEQYF. CDR3 in DNA: TGTGCCAGCAGTGATGGGGCTTGGGGCCGTAGCTCCTACGAGCAGTACTTC.

In its sample, this clonotype was seen many times. The genes are TRBV6-6 and TRBJ1-5, with 10 bases lining up with TRBD1. Looked up from germline, CDR1 is MNHNY and CDR2 is SVGAGI (reference sequence). Unmatched junction bases numbered 6, after V lost 2 bases and J lost 2 bases. The CDR3 consists of 17 residues. The CDR3 here is CASSYGEGQGRNQPQHF. The CDR3 DNA reads as TGTGCCAGCAGTTACGGAGAGGGACAGGGGCGCAATCAGCCCCAGCATTTT.

This clonotype was counted ten times or more. The chain carries TRBV11-2 and TRBJ1-1; D remains unclear. Germline V CDR1 and CDR2: SGHAT, FQNNGV. The CDR3 totals 13 residues. Trimming pared 0 bases from V and 4 bases from J, leaving 6 bases between. The CDR3 region is CASSLDLRTEAFF. The DNA of the CDR3 is TGTGCCAGCAGCTTAGACCTTCGCACTGAAGCTTTCTTT.

This clonotype was recorded at least ten times. Here the CDR3 DNA reads TGTGCCAGCAGCCCGGACAGGGGGCCCACTGAAGCTTTCTTT. Amino acids: CASSPDRGPTEAFF. V gene TRBV4-2 combines with J gene TRBJ1-1, with TRBD1 identical over 11 bases. Germline loops: CDR1 LGHNA, CDR2 YNFKEQ. CDR3 length equals 14 residues. Trimming removed 4 bases from V and 4 bases from J; junction bases left unmatched: 2.

This clonotype was detected many times. The rearrangement joins TRBV4-3 to TRBJ2-3, with TRBD2 identical over 9 bases. The CDR3 consists of 17 residues. With V trimmed by 1 base and J by 6 bases, 11 bases remained unmatched. Looked up from germline, CDR1 is LGHNA and CDR2 is YSLEER. The CDR3 region is CASSQARGGGADDTQYF. The CDR3, as DNA: TGCGCCAGCAGCCAAGCTCGGGGCGGGGGGGCCGATGATACGCAGTATTTT.

With respect to this clonotype: A read error may account for a junction end that differs from germline. The genes are TRBV10-3 and TRBJ1-2; 8 bases match TRBD1. The germline V gene has CDR1 ENHRY and CDR2 SYGVKD. The CDR3 contains 14 residues. The CDR3 bases are TGTGCCCTCAGAGGGACAGGAGTGGCCTATGGCTACACCTTC. Its translation is CALRGTGVAYGYTF.

CDR3 nucleotides: TGTGCCAGCAGTTACCCGTTGCGGGCCGTGGGCACTGAAGCTTTCTTT. Protein product: CASSYPLRAVGTEAFF. This rearrangement joins TRBV28 to TRBJ1-1, with no clear D. The CDR3 is made up of 16 amino acids. V lost 4 bases, J lost 4 bases, and 19 bases lay in between. The germline CDR1 and CDR2 sequences are MDHEN and SYDVKM. The variable domain in full, completed from reference TRBV28 and TRBJ1-1, reads DVKVTQSSRYLVKRTGEKVFLECVQDMDHENMFWYRQDPGLGLRLIYFSYDVKMKEKGDIPEGYSVSREKKERFSLILESASTNQTSMYLCASSYPLRAVGTEAFFGQGTRLTVV.

Notes on this clonotype: A much larger clone sits a single nucleotide away, making a read error possible. The CDR3 does not end in the conserved phenylalanine or tryptophan, so this is likely a read error. The DNA for the CDR3 is TGCGCCAGCAGCCAAGATCGGGCTAGCGGGGGCCGTGCAGATACGCAGTATCTT. Translation: CASSQDRASGGRADTQYL. This rearrangement joins TRBV7-2 to TRBJ2-3; 10 bases line up with TRBD2. Germline loops: CDR1 SGHTA, CDR2 FQGNSA. This CDR3 region has 18 residues.

The V gene is TRBV25-1, the J gene TRBJ1-1; perhaps TRBD1 as D (6 bases). Germline CDR1 MGHDK, CDR2 SYGVNS. Deletions cut 7 bases from V and 2 bases from J, with 11 bases between. The CDR3 loop spans 13 amino acids. For the CDR3, the DNA is TGTGCCAGCACCCGGACAGCAAACACTGAAGCTTTCTTT. This codes for CASTRTANTEAFF.